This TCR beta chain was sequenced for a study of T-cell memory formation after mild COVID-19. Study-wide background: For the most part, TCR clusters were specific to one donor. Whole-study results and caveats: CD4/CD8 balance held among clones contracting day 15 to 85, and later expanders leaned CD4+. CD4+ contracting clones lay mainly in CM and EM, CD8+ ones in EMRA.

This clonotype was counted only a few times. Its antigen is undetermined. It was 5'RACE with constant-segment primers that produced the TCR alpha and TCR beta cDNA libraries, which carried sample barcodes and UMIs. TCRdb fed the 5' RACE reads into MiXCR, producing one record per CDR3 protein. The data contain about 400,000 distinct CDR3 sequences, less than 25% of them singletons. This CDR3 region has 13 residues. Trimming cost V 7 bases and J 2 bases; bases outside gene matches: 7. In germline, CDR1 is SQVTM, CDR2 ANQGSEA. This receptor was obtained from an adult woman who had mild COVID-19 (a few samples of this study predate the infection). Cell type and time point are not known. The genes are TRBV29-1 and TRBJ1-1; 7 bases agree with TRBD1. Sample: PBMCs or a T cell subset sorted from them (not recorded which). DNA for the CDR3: TGCAGCGCCCACAGGGGCCGAAACACTGAAGCTTTCTTT. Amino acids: CSAHRGRNTEAFF.